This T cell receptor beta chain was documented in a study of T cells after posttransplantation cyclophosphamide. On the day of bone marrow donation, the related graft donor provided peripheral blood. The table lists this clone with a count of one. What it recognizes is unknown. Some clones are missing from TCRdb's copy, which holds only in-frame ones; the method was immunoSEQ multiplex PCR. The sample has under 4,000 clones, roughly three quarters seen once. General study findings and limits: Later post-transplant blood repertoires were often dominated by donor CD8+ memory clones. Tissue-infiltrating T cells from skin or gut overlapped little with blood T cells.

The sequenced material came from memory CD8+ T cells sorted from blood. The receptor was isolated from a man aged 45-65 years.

The CDR3 sequence: CASSAGLVEETQYF. DNA of the CDR3: TGTGCCAGTAGTGCGGGACTGGTGGAAGAGACCCAGTACTTC. The chain has TRBV19 and TRBJ2-5; a possible D gene is TRBD2 (6 bases). V was pared by 5 bases and J by 3 bases, with 13 bases between. The CDR3 is 14 residues long. Germline CDR1 reads LNHDA; CDR2 reads SQIVND (reference sequence). The full variable domain, in which reference TRBV19 and TRBJ2-5 provide the parts outside the CDR3, is DGGITQSPKYLFRKEGQNVTLSCEQNLNHDAMYWYRQDPGQGLRLIYYSQIVNDFQKGDIAEGYSVSREKKESFPLTVTSAQKNPTAFYLCASSAGLVEETQYFGPGTRLLVL.